What follows are 31 T cell receptor beta chains derived from one specimen sequenced in a study of molecular identifiers for immune sequencing clone quantification. TCRdb re-called the PCR reads through MiXCR, storing one row per CDR3 protein. This sample has 490,000 or so distinct CDR3 sequences, with about 25% found just once. The sample comprised naive CD8+ T cells from blood, with Jurkat cell RNA spiked in. Subset given: FACS-sorted CD8+CD4-CCR7+CD45RA+ naive T cells. All receptors derive from a human donor in good health. Some libraries in this study had Jurkat cell RNA spiked in.

This clonotype was found many times. The chain recombines TRBV29-1 with TRBJ1-2, with D unresolved. V was cut by 3 bases and J by 4 bases, with 15 bases left in between. CDR3 length equals 14 residues. The germline CDR1 and CDR2 sequences are SQVTM and ANQGSEA. CDR3 sequence reads: CSVDRERRSYGYTF. The CDR3 DNA follows: TGCAGCGTTGATAGGGAGCGACGGAGCTATGGCTACACCTTC.

In its sample, this clonotype was seen many times. The rearrangement links TRBV4-2 to TRBJ1-1, with D unresolved. The V and J ends lost 0 bases and 0 bases respectively, with 17 bases between them. This CDR3 has 18 residues. From germline, CDR1 is LGHNA and CDR2 YNFKEQ. The CDR3 nucleotides read TGTGCCAGCAGCCAAGAACGGCAGGCTCTTCGGTTGAACACTGAAGCTTTCTTT. Protein product: CASSQERQALRLNTEAFF.

V usage is TRBV13 and J usage is TRBJ2-1, with 7 bases that match TRBD2. V lost 5 bases, J lost 6 bases, and 13 bases stayed unmatched. The germline V gene encodes CDR1 PRHDT and CDR2 FYEKMQ (reference sequence). The CDR3 is 16 amino acids. CDR3 nucleotide sequence: TGTGCCAGCAGCCCCGCCAGGGAGGGGAGGGCCAATGAGCAGTTCTTC. Residues: CASSPAREGRANEQFF.

This clonotype came up many times. The V and J genes are TRBV7-2 and TRBJ2-3; 9 positions agree with TRBD2. The CDR3 is made up of 15 amino acids. CDR1 is SGHTA, CDR2 FQGNSA, per germline. The V segment lost 3 bases and the J segment 6 bases; nucleotides outside the gene matches: 7. CDR3 in DNA: TGTGCCAGCAGCTTGGATAGCGGGAGTCTTGATACGCAGTATTTT. Its translation is CASSLDSGSLDTQYF.

This clonotype was counted only a few times. The rearrangement links TRBV4-1 to TRBJ1-4, with 7 bases identical to TRBD1. Germline loops: CDR1 MGHRA, CDR2 YSYEKL. CDR3 length equals 15 residues. The V gene end was trimmed by 2 bases and the J gene end by 7 bases; junction bases not matched to a gene: 7. DNA for the CDR3: TGCGCCAGCAGCCAATCAACAGGGGATTTTGAAAAACTGTTTTTT. Translated, it gives CASSQSTGDFEKLFF.

Regarding this clonotype: One junction end does not reproduce the germline sequence, and a read error may be involved. V is TRBV7-7 and J is TRBJ1-4; 7 nucleotides match TRBD1. Germline V lookup: CDR1 SSHAT, CDR2 FNYEAQ (reference sequence). The CDR3 runs to 17 residues. The CDR3 region has the DNA TGTGCTAGCAGCCCGAGTGAGGGGGCACCAACTAATGAAAAACTGTTTTTT. Translating it yields CASSPSEGAPTNEKLFF.

This clonotype occurred a few times. V and J are TRBV6-2 or TRBV6-3 and TRBJ2-7; possibly TRBD2 for D (5 bases). CDR1 MNHEY and CDR2 SVGEGT come from the germline V gene. Trimming cost V 6 bases and J 2 bases, with 11 bases left between them. The CDR3 covers 13 residues. CDR3 sequence (DNA): TGTGCCAGCAGCCACGGAGGTCCCTACGAGCAGTACTTC. Translating it yields CASSHGGPYEQYF.

This clonotype was seen only once. This CDR3 is missing its conserved last phenylalanine or tryptophan, likely due to a read error. The genes are TRBV5-6 and TRBJ1-1, with D uncertain. The CDR3 consists of 14 residues. V lost 1 base and J 0 bases, leaving 7 bases between the germline ends. Per the germline V gene, CDR1 is SGHDT and CDR2 is YYEEEE. The CDR3 protein is CASSLYHMNTEAFY. In DNA, the CDR3 is TGTGCCAGCAGCTTGTACCATATGAACACTGAAGCTTTCTAT.

Remarks on this clonotype: This may be a read error: a much more frequent sequence differs by one nucleotide. DNA for the CDR3: TGTGCCAACAGTGGGGAGAATAGCAATCAGCCCCAGCATTTT. Encoded protein: CANSGENSNQPQHF. The chain combines TRBV2 with TRBJ1-5, with unresolved D. This CDR3 has 14 amino acids. Germline values: CDR1 SNHLY, CDR2 FYNNEI.

This clonotype was counted many times. This sequence joins TRBV4-3 and TRBJ1-4; D is unresolved. The CDR3 loop spans 15 amino acids. In germline, CDR1 is LGHNA, CDR2 YSLEER. Trimming took 0 bases from V and 0 from J, leaving 5 bases between them. The DNA for the CDR3 is TGCGCCAGCAGCCAAGACTCTTCAACTAATGAAAAACTGTTTTTT. As protein: CASSQDSSTNEKLFF.

This clonotype was observed many times. The chain is built from TRBV9 and TRBJ2-5; D is uncertain. V lost 3 bases, J lost 5 bases, and 8 bases lay in between. Germline V CDR1 and CDR2: SGDLS, YYNGEE. There are 12 residues in the CDR3. Written as DNA, the CDR3 is TGTGCCAGCAGCGACATGGCCGAGACCCAGTACTTC. Residues: CASSDMAETQYF.

Many counts were recorded for this clonotype. This rearrangement joins TRBV4-1 to TRBJ2-7, with 7 bases that match TRBD1. Germline V gene lookup returns CDR1 MGHRA and CDR2 YSYEKL. The junction had 7 bases not matched to a gene; V was cut back by 3 bases and J by 2 bases. This CDR3 is built from 15 residues. This chain's CDR3 is CASSHGRQGAYEQYF. The CDR3 DNA follows: TGCGCCAGCAGCCACGGGCGACAGGGCGCCTACGAGCAGTACTTC.

In the case of this clonotype: Its ends do not fully match the called genes, so a read error is possible. V and J are TRBV7-9 and TRBJ2-7; D is possibly TRBD2 (5 bases). Germline V CDR1 and CDR2: SEHNR, FQNEAQ (reference sequence). This CDR3 has 11 residues. The CDR3, as DNA: TGTGCCCGCAGCGAGGGATACGAGCAGTACTTC. Encoded protein: CARSEGYEQYF.

Note on this clonotype: This may be a read error: a much more frequent sequence differs by one nucleotide. This chain links TRBV29-1 with TRBJ2-7, with unresolved D. Germline CDR1 and CDR2: SQVTM and ANQGSEA. CDR3 length: 12 amino acids. CDR3 amino acids: CSAEGNGYEQYF. DNA of the CDR3: TGCAGCGCTGAAGGAAACGGGTACGAGCAGTACTTC.

V usage is TRBV11-2 and J usage is TRBJ2-1; 13 bases are shared with TRBD2. Germline CDR1 is SGHAT and CDR2 is FQNNGV. Trimming took 5 bases from V and 4 from J; bases not matched to a gene: 8. This CDR3 has 17 amino acids. The CDR3 loop reads CASSPGTSGTAYNEQFF. DNA for the CDR3: TGTGCCAGCAGCCCCGGGACTAGCGGGACGGCGTACAATGAGCAGTTCTTC.

A word on this clonotype: A read error may be the cause here, since a much bigger clone is one base away. The chain recombines TRBV7-2 with TRBJ2-3, with D possibly TRBD1 on 5 matching bases. The CDR3 loop spans 13 amino acids. Germline-derived CDR1 and CDR2 are SGHTA and FQGNSA. CDR3 nucleotides: TGTGCCAGCAGCTTAGGTTTCACAGGTACGCAGTATTTT. Translated: CASSLGFTGTQYF. Based on the CDR3 plus reference TRBV7-2 and TRBJ2-3, the full variable domain is GAGVSQSPSNKVTEKGKDVELRCDPISGHTALYWYRQSLGQGLEFLIYFQGNSAPDKSGLPSDRFSAERTGGSVSTLTIQRTQQEDSAVYLCASSLGFTGTQYFGPGTRLTVL.

This chain connects TRBV14 to TRBJ1-2, with D possibly being TRBD1 (6 bases). The CDR3 has 15 amino acids. V lost 8 bases and J lost 4, with 20 bases in between. The germline CDR1 and CDR2 sequences are SGHDN and FVKESK. In DNA, the CDR3 is TGTGCCAGCGGTCATAGGGGACAAGCAGGCTATGGCTACACCTTC. Protein: CASGHRGQAGYGYTF.

In its sample, this clonotype was seen a few times. This chain joins TRBV4-3 and TRBJ1-3; D is unclear. This CDR3 is built from 16 residues. Germline loops: CDR1 LGHNA, CDR2 YSLEER. V was clipped by 2 bases and J by 2 bases, with 13 bases between them. CDR3 DNA: TGCGCCAGCAGCCAAAGCAGGCTTTTGGCTGGAAACACCATATATTTT. It encodes CASSQSRLLAGNTIYF.

For this clonotype: No conserved phenylalanine or tryptophan ends this CDR3, so it is likely a read error. The V and J genes are TRBV7-2 and TRBJ2-5, with TRBD1 as a possible D gene (6 bases). Trimming left V 3 bases short and J 3 bases short, with 20 bases between. The germline CDR1 and CDR2 sequences are SGHTA and FQGNSA. CDR3 length: 17 amino acids. CDR3 coding DNA: TGTGCCAGCAGCTTCAAGACAGGCCCAACTAGAAAAGAGACCCAGTACCTC. Its translation: CASSFKTGPTRKETQYL.

CDR3 sequence: CASSHEGGRTDTQYF. CDR3 nucleotide sequence: TGTGCCAGCAGCCACGAGGGGGGGCGCACAGATACGCAGTATTTT. This chain joins TRBV12-3 or TRBV12-4 and TRBJ2-3, with a weak D call TRBD2 (7 bases). Deletions cut 6 bases from V and 1 base from J, with 14 bases between. CDR3 size: 15 residues.

This clonotype has just a few counts. The CDR3 DNA follows: TGTGCCAGCAGCTTCTTGGGAGGCGGGACAGAGATCACAGATACGCAGTATTTT. It specifies CASSFLGGGTEITDTQYF. This rearrangement joins TRBV11-1 to TRBJ2-3; a possible D gene is TRBD1 (7 bases). V was pared by 3 bases and J by 2 bases, with 21 bases between. Per germline, CDR1 SGHAT and CDR2 FQDESV (reference sequence). CDR3 size: 18 residues.

On this clonotype itself: The DNA is left out, because the CDR3 cannot be placed on it with certainty; the CDR3 is given as TCRdb lists it. This sequence joins TRBV7-3 and TRBJ2-7; TRBD1, the table's D call, lacks a check against the DNA. The CDR3 numbers 14 amino acids, ends counted. Germline CDR1 SGHTA, CDR2 FQGTGA. The CDR3 here is CASGSVLGSYERYF.

The chain has TRBV19 and TRBJ2-1; tentatively, D is TRBD1 (6 bases). This CDR3 is built from 15 residues. The germline V gene encodes CDR1 LNHDA and CDR2 SQIVND (reference sequence). V was shortened by 6 bases and J by 4 bases, with 16 bases between the two germline ends. CDR3 bases: TGTGCCAGTAGCCCCCCGGACAGTCCGTACAATGAGCAGTTCTTC. This translates into CASSPPDSPYNEQFF.

This chain links TRBV7-9 with TRBJ2-7; TRBD2 is a possible D gene (5 bases). Between the trimmed V and J ends, which lost 5 bases and 2 bases, there was a span of 19 bases. Germline-derived CDR1 and CDR2 are SEHNR and FQNEAQ (reference sequence). The CDR3 is 16 amino acids. The CDR3 DNA sequence: TGTGCCAGCAGCGCTATCGACCTCCCGAGGGCCTACGAGCAGTACTTC. Translation gives CASSAIDLPRAYEQYF.

This clonotype was recorded many times. The chain uses TRBV28 and TRBJ2-3, with 9 bases aligning to TRBD2. The V gene end was trimmed by 2 bases and the J gene end by 2 bases; junction bases not matched to a gene: 5. This CDR3 is 16 amino acids long. From germline, CDR1 is MDHEN and CDR2 SYDVKM. The CDR3 here is CASSLNRGRVTDTQYF. The CDR3 DNA follows: TGTGCCAGCAGTTTAAATCGCGGGAGGGTCACAGATACGCAGTATTTT.

This clonotype came up many times. The junction differs from germline at one of its ends, possibly a read error. V is TRBV5-1 and J is TRBJ2-5, with a weak D call TRBD1 (5 bases). The CDR3 contains 14 residues. From germline, CDR1 is SGHRS and CDR2 YFSETQ. In DNA, the CDR3 is TGTGCCAGCAGCTTGGGGCTAGTCCAAGAGACCCAGTACTTC. It encodes CASSLGLVQETQYF.

This chain uses TRBV20-1 with TRBJ2-3, with 11 bases matching TRBD1. The CDR3 totals 21 residues. Germline CDR1 reads DFQATT; CDR2 reads SNEGSKA (reference sequence). The V gene end was trimmed by 1 base and the J gene end by 0 bases; junction bases not matched to a gene: 18. The chain's CDR3 is CSARAYPAPGDRGVSTDTQYF. The CDR3 coding sequence is TGCAGTGCTAGAGCCTACCCAGCCCCCGGGGACAGGGGGGTTAGCACAGATACGCAGTATTTT.

Remarks on this clonotype: A much larger clonotype is one base distant, so this may be a read error. Written as DNA, the CDR3 is TGTGCCAGCAGCTATCCCCGGGGAAGAGAAGCGAACGAGCAGTACTTC. This gives the protein CASSYPRGREANEQYF. The J gene is TRBJ2-7, the V gene TRBV7-9; tentatively, D is TRBD2 (5 bases). Per germline, CDR1 SEHNR and CDR2 FQNEAQ (reference sequence). Trimming removed 4 bases at V and 5 bases at J, with 21 bases between. The CDR3 contains 16 residues.

There are many counts of this clonotype. The chain employs TRBV20-1 and TRBJ2-3, with no clear D. Germline assignment: CDR1 DFQATT and CDR2 SNEGSKA (reference sequence). The CDR3 spans 15 residues. V lost 4 bases and J lost 2, with 16 bases in between. CDR3 sequence (DNA): TGCAGTGCTACAAAGCCGACAACTAACACAGATACGCAGTATTTT. This gives the protein CSATKPTTNTDTQYF.

Ten or more counts support this clonotype. The chain uses TRBV28 and TRBJ1-1; the D gene is possibly TRBD1 (6 bases). The CDR3 runs to 14 residues. Deletions cut 3 bases from V and 6 bases from J, with 14 bases between. Germline values: CDR1 MDHEN, CDR2 SYDVKM. CDR3 DNA sequence: TGTGCCAGCAGTTTTTGGGGAAAGGGGGCTGAAGCTTTCTTT. This gives the protein CASSFWGKGAEAFF.

This clonotype was seen a handful of times. This chain links TRBV27 with TRBJ1-2, with unresolved D. The ends were cut back, 6 bases at V and 3 bases at J, with 11 bases in the middle. This CDR3 is 13 amino acids long. The germline CDR1 and CDR2 sequences are MNHEY and SMNVEV (reference sequence). The CDR3 nucleotides are TGTGCCAGCAGCTTCGACACTTACTATGGCTACACCTTC. This codes for CASSFDTYYGYTF.